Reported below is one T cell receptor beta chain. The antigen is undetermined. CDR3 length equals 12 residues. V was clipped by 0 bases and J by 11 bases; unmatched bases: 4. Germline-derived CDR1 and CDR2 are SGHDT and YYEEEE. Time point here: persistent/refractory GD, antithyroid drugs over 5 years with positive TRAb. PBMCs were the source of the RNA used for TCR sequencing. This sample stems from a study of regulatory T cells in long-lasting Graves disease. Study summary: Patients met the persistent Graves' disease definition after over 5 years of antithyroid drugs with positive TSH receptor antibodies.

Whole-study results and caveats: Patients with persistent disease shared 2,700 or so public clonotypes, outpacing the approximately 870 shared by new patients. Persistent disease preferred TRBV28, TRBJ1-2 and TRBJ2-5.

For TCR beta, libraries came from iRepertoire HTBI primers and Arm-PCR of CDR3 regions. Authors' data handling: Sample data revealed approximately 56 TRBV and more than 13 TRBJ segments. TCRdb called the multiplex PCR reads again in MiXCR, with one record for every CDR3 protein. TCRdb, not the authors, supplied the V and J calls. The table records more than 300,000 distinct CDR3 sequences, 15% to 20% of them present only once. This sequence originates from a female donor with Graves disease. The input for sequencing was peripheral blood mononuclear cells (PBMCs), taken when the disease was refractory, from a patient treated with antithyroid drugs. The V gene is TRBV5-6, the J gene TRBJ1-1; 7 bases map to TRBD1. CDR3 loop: CASSLDDRDAFF. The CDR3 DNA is TGTGCCAGCAGCTTGGACGACAGGGATGCTTTCTTT.